The present TCR beta chain was sequenced within a study of T cell clonality in common variable immunodeficiency. This clone was recorded at least ten times. The target antigen is unknown. A junction end diverges from the germline sequence, so it may reflect a read error. Study-wide results and caveats: Shared TCRbeta clones were fewer between CVID subjects than controls. TCRbeta clonality was increased in CVID versus healthy controls.

Control and CVID samples contributed equal amounts of genomic DNA. The protocol was immunoSEQ multiplex PCR, while the TCRdb copy is restricted to in-frame clones and leaves out a portion. The sample holds approximately 40,000 clones, and no clone turns up only once. Sequencing used peripheral blood mononuclear cells. The receptor's source is a person aged 18 to 75 in good health.

CDR3 DNA, as far as it was read: TGCGCCAGCAGCCAAGATCTTCCAGATACG. Its protein is CASSQDLPDT. The CDR3, in full, reads CASSQDLPDTQYF. The rearrangement uses TRBV4-2 and TRBJ2-3; D not certain. The read terminates 3 residues before the CDR3 end, so the remaining end is supplied by the germline J gene. The CDR3 runs 13 residues. The germline V gene has CDR1 LGHNA and CDR2 YNFKEQ.